This T cell receptor (beta chain) originates from a study of beta chain features in type 1 diabetes. The whole isolated RNA underwent reverse transcription, so sequencing captured expressed TCRB transcripts. The table came from immunoSEQ multiplex PCR; TCRdb's copy has only in-frame clones and leaves some out. There are 330,000 or so clones in the sample; 14% occur only once, and 5.5% to 7.5% lies in the top ten. Sequencing input: central memory CD4+ T cells from blood. The clonotype was recovered from a man between 25 and 39 years old in good health.

CDR3 in amino acids: CASSYPQGRTDTQYF. The CDR3 DNA reads as TGTGCCAGCAGTTACCCACAGGGGCGGACAGATACGCAGTATTTT. This rearrangement joins TRBV6-6 to TRBJ2-3, with 7 bases matching TRBD1. Germline V lookup: CDR1 MNHNY, CDR2 SVGAGI (reference sequence). The CDR3 contains 15 residues. Unmatched junction bases numbered 5, after V lost 2 bases and J lost 3 bases.